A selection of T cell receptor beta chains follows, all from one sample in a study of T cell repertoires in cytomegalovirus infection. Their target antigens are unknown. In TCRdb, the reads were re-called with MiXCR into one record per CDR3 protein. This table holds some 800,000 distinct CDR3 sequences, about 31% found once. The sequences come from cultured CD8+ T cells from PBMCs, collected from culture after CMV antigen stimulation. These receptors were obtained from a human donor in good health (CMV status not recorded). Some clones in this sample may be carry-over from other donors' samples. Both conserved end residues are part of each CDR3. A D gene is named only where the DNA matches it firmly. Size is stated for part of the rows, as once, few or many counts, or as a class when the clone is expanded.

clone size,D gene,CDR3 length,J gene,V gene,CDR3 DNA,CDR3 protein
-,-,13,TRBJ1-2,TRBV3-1,TGTGCCAGCAGCCAAGATGGGGGGTATGGCTACACCTTC,CASSQDGGYGYTF
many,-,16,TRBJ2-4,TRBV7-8,TGTGCCAGCAGCCCGACCTATGAACTAGCCAAAAACATTCAGTACTTC,CASSPTYELAKNIQYF
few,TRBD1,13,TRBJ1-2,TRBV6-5,TGTGCCAGCAGTTCAGGGGGCTCCCCTGGCTACACCTTC,CASSSGGSPGYTF
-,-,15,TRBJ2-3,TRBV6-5,TGTGCCAGCACTATGGACGGAGGGACCGGGGCTACGCAGTATTTT,CASTMDGGTGATQYF
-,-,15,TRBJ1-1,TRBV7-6,TGTGCCAGCAGCCCCCTAATGGGGAGCCACACTGAAGCTTTCTTT,CASSPLMGSHTEAFF
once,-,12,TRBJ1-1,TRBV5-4,TGTGCCAGCAGAGACGAATCCACTGAAGCTTTCTTT,CASRDESTEAFF
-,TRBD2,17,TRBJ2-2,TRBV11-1,TGTGCCAGCAGCCAGACTAGCGGGGGGGCCAACACCGGGGAGCTGTTTTTT,CASSQTSGGANTGELFF
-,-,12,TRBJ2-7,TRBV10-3,TGTGCCATCAGTCCCCGGGAGTACGAGCAGTACTTC,CAISPREYEQYF
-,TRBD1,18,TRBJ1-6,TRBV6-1,TGTGCCAGCAGTGACAGGGGGTTTGGGACAGGGTTTAATTCACCCCTCCACTTT,CASSDRGFGTGFNSPLHF
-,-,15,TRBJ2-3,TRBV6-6,TGTGTCAGCAGTTACGGACTATCCCTCACAGATACGCAGTATTTT,CVSSYGLSLTDTQYF
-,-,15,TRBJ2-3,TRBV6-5,TGTGCCAGCAGTTATGACCGTAAGAGCACAGATACGCAGTATTTT,CASSYDRKSTDTQYF
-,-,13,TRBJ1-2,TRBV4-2,TGTGCCAGCAGCCCCCCGGGGGACGACGGCTACACCTTC,CASSPPGDDGYTF
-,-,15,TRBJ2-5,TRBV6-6,TGTGCCAGCAGTTACCGCTGGGGGGCGGAAGAGACCCAGTACTTC,CASSYRWGAEETQYF
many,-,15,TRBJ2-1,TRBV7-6,TGTGCCAGCAGCTTAGGAGGGGGGTTCGACAATGAGCAGTTCTTC,CASSLGGGFDNEQFF
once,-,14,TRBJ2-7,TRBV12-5,TGTGCTAGCGCAAGCCAGGGACCCTCCTACGGGCAGTACTTC,CASASQGPSYGQYF
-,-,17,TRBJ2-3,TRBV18,TGTGCCAGCTCACCCAGTGGAGGGGGGGGCCGGACAGATACGCAGTATTTT,CASSPSGGGGRTDTQYF
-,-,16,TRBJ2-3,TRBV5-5,TGTGCCAACAGCTTGGGGCGGTTCTCTAGCACAGATACGCAGTATTTT,CANSLGRFSSTDTQYF
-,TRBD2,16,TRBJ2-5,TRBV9,TGTGCCAGCAGCGGCGTGGCTAGCGGGGGCCGGGAGACCCAGTACTTC,CASSGVASGGRETQYF
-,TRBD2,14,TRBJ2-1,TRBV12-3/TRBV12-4,TGTGCCAGCAGTTCCGGGACTAGCGGGGGGACGCAGTTCTTC,CASSSGTSGGTQFF
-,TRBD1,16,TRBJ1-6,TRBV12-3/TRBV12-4,TGTGCCAGCAGTTTAGGGACAGGGGGCTTCGATTCACCCCTCCACTTT,CASSLGTGGFDSPLHF
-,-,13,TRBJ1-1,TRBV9,TGTGCCAGCAGCGTAGAGGTGGGCACTGAAGCTTTCTTT,CASSVEVGTEAFF
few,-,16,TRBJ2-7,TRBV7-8,TGTGCCAGCAGCTTGGCCCAAGACAGTCCGTCCTACGAGCAGTACTTC,CASSLAQDSPSYEQYF
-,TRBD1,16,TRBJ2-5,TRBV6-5,TGTGCCAGCAGTCCAAATCCGGGACAGGGGGCAGAGACCCAGTACTTC,CASSPNPGQGAETQYF
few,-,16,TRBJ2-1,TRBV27,TGTGCCAGCAGTTCTTTAACCCCTGGAGGGGGCCATGAGCAGTTCTTC,CASSSLTPGGGHEQFF
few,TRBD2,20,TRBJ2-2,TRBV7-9,TGTGCCAGCAGCCAGAGTCCTTATAGCGGGGCGGAGGACAACACCGGGGAGCTGTTTTTT,CASSQSPYSGAEDNTGELFF
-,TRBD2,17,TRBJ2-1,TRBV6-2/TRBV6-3,TGTGCCAGCAGTTACTCGGCGGGGGGTGGCTCCTACAATGAGCAGTTCTTC,CASSYSAGGGSYNEQFF
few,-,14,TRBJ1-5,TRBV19,TGTGCCAGTAGTAAGGGATGGGGTGGGCAGCCCCAGCATTTT,CASSKGWGGQPQHF
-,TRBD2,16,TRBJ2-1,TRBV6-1,TGTGCCAGCAGTGAAGGGGTAGCGGGGGGGCAAGGTGAGCAGTTCTTC,CASSEGVAGGQGEQFF